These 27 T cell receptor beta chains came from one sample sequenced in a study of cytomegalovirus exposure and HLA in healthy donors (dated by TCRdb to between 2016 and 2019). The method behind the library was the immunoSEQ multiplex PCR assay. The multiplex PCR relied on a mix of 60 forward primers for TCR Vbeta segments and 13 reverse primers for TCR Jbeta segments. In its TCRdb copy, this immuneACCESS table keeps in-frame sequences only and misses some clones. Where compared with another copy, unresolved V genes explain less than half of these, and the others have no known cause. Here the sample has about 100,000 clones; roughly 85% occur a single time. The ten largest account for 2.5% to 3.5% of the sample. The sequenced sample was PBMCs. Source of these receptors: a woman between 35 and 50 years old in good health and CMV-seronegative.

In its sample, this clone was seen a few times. CDR3 DNA sequence: TGTGCCAGTAGTTCTGCAGAGGGTGGGGAGGCTGAAGCTTTCTTT. Translated: CASSSAEGGEAEAFF. This chain joins TRBV19 and TRBJ1-1; D gene ambiguous. The CDR3 is 15 amino acids. V dropped 5 bases and J dropped 6 bases, with 19 bases sitting between them. Per the germline V gene, CDR1 is LNHDA and CDR2 is SQIVND (reference sequence).

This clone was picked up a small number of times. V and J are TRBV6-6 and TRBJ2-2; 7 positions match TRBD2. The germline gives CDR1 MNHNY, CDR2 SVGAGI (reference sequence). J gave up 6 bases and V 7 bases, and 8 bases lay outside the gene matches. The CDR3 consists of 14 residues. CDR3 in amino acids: CASTLSGGAGELFF. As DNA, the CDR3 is TGTGCCAGCACCCTCTCGGGGGGAGCCGGGGAGCTGTTTTTT.

The CDR3 bases are TGTGCCAGCAGTTGGGACAGAGGTAATGAAAAACTGTTTTTT. This translates into CASSWDRGNEKLFF. The chain couples TRBV2 to TRBJ1-4, with 7 bases that match TRBD1. CDR1 is SNHLY, CDR2 FYNNEI, per germline. The CDR3 contains 14 residues. The junction had 4 bases not matched to a gene; V was cut back by 5 bases and J by 4 bases.

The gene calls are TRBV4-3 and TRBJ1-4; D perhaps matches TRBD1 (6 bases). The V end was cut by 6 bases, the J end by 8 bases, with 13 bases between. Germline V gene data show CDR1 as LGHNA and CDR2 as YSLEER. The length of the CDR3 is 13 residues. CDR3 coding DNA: TGCGCCAGCAGGCGACAGGTTGGGGAAAAACTGTTTTTT. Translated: CASRRQVGEKLFF.

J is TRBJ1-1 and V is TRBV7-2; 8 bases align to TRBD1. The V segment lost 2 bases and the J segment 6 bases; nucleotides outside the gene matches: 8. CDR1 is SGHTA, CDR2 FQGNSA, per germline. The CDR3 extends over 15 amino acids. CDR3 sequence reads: CASSLLGQGLAEAFF. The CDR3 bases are TGTGCCAGCAGCTTATTAGGACAGGGATTGGCTGAAGCTTTCTTT.

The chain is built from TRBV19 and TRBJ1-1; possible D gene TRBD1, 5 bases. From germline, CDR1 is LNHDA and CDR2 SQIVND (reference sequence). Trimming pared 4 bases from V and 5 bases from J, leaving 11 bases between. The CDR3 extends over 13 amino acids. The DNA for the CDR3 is TGTGCCAGTAGTAGTCTCAGGGAAACTGAAGCTTTCTTT. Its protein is CASSSLRETEAFF.

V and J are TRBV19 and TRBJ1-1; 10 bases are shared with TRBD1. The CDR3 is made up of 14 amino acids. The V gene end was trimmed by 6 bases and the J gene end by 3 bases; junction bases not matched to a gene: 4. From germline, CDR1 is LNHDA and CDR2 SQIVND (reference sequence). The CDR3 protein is CASRGQGGDTEAFF. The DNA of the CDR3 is TGTGCCAGTAGAGGACAGGGGGGAGACACTGAAGCTTTCTTT.

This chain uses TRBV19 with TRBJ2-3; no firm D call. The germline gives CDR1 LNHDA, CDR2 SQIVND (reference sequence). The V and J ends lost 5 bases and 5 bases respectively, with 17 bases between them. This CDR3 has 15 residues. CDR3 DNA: TGTGCCAGTAGTGTCTTGGCGGCACTTCGAGATACGCAGTATTTT. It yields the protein CASSVLAALRDTQYF.

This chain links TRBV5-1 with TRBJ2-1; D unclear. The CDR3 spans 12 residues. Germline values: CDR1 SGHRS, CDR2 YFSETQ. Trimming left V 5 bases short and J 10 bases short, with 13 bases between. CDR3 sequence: CASRVRNLEQFF. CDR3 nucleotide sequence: TGCGCCAGCAGGGTCAGAAATCTGGAGCAGTTCTTC. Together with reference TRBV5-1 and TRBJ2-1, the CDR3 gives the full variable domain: KAGVTQTPRYLIKTRGQQVTLSCSPISGHRSVSWYQQTPGQGLQFLFEYFSETQRNKGNFPGRFSGRQFSNSRSEMNVSTLELGDSALYLCASRVRNLEQFFGPGTRLTVL.

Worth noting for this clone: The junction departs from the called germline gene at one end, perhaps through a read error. Written as DNA, the CDR3 is TGTGTCAGCAGTCCCCAGACCTACGAGCAGTACTTC. Translating gives CVSSPQTYEQYF. The rearrangement joins TRBV28 to TRBJ2-7; D remains unclear. The CDR3 has 12 residues. Germline loops: CDR1 MDHEN, CDR2 SYDVKM. Variable domain in full (rest from reference TRBV28 and TRBJ2-7): DVKVTQSSRYLVKRTGEKVFLECVQDMDHENMFWYRQDPGLGLRLIYFSYDVKMKEKGDIPEGYSVSREKKERFSLILESASTNQTSMYLCVSSPQTYEQYFGPGTRLTVT.

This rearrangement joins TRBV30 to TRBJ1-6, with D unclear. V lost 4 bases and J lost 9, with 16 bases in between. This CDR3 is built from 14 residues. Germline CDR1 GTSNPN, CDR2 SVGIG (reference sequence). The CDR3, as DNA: TGTGCCTGGACCACCGGGGATAGGGTTTCACCCCTCCACTTT. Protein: CAWTTGDRVSPLHF. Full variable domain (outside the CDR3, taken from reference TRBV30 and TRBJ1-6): SQTIHQWPATLVQPVGSPLSLECTVEGTSNPNLYWYRQAAGRGLQLLFYSVGIGQISSEVPQNLSASRPQDRQFILSSKKLLLSDSGFYLCAWTTGDRVSPLHFGNGTRLTVT.

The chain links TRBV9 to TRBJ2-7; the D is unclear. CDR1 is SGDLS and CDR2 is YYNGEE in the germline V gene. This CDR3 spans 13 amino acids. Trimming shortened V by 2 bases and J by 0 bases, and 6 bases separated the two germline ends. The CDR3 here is CASSVDTSYEQYF. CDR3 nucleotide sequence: TGTGCCAGCAGCGTCGACACCTCCTACGAGCAGTACTTC.

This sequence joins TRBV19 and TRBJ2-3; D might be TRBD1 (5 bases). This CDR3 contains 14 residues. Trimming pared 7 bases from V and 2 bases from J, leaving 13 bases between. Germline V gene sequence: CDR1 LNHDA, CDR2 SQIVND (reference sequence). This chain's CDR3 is CASTEDRATDTQYF. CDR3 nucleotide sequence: TGTGCCAGTACCGAAGACAGAGCCACAGATACGCAGTATTTT.

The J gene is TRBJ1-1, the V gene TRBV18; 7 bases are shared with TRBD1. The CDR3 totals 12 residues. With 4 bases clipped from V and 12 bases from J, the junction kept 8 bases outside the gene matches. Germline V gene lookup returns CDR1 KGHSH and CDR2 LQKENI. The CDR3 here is CASSQGQSAPFF. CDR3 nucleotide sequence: TGTGCCAGCTCACAGGGACAGTCTGCACCTTTCTTT.

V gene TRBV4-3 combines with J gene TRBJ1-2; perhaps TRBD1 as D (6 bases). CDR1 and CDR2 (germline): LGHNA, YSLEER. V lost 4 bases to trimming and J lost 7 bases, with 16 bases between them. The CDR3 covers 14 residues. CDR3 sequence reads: CASSPTGHIGGYTF. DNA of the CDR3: TGCGCCAGCAGCCCCACGGGACATATAGGTGGCTACACCTTC.

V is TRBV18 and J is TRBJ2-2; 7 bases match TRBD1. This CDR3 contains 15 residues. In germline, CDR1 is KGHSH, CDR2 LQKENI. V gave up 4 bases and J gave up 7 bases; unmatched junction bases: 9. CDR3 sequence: CASSLGTAHVGELFF. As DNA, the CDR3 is TGTGCCAGCTCACTAGGGACAGCTCATGTCGGGGAGCTGTTTTTT.

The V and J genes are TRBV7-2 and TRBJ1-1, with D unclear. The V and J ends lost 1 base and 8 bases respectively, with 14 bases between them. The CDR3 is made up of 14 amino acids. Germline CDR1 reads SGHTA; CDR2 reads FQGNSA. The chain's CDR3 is CASSLEWTGGEAFF. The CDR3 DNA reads TGTGCCAGCAGCTTAGAATGGACGGGAGGAGAAGCTTTCTTT.

CDR3 DNA: TGTGCCAGCAGTACGGACAATTCGGCTTTCTTT. It yields the protein CASSTDNSAFF. The rearrangement joins TRBV6-6 to TRBJ1-1; a possible D gene is TRBD1 (5 bases). Looked up from germline, CDR1 is MNHNY and CDR2 is SVGAGI (reference sequence). V lost 5 bases and J 11 bases, leaving 12 bases between the germline ends. The CDR3 is 11 amino acids.

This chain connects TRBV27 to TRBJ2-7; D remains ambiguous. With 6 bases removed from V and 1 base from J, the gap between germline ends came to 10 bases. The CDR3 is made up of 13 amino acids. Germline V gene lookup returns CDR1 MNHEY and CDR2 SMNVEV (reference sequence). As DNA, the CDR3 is TGTGCCAGCAGCCTCCCGGGTTCCTACGAGCAGTACTTC. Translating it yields CASSLPGSYEQYF.

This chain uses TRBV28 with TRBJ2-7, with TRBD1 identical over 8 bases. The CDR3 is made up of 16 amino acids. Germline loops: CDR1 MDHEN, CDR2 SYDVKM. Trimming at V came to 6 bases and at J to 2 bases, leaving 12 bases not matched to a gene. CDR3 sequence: CASRYRRDRPTYEQYF. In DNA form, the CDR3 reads TGTGCCAGCAGGTATCGTCGGGACAGGCCCACCTACGAGCAGTACTTC.

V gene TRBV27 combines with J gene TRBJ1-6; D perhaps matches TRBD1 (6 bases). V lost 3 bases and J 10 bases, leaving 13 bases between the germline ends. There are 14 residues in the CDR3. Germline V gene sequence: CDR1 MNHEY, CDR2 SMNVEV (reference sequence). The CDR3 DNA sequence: TGTGCCAGCAGTTTGCGGGGGGCCGGCTCACCCCTCCACTTT. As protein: CASSLRGAGSPLHF.

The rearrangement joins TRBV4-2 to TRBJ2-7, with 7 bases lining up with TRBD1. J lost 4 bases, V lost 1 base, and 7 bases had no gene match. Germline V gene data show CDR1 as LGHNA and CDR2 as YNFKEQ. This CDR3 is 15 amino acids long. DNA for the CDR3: TGTGCCAGCAGCCAAGCAAACAGGGGATTTTACGAGCAGTACTTC. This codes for CASSQANRGFYEQYF.

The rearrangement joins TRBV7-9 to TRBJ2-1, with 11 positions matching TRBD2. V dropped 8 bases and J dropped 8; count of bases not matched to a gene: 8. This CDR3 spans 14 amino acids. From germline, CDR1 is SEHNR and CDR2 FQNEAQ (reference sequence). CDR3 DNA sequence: TGTGCCAGCGCTTTTAGCGGGGGGGTTTATGAGCAGTTCTTC. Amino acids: CASAFSGGVYEQFF.

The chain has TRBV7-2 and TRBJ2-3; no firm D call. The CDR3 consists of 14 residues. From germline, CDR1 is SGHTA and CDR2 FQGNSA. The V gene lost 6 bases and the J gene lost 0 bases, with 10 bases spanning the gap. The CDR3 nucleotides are TGTGCCAGCAGGTTATCCACTAGCACAGATACGCAGTATTTT. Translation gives CASRLSTSTDTQYF.

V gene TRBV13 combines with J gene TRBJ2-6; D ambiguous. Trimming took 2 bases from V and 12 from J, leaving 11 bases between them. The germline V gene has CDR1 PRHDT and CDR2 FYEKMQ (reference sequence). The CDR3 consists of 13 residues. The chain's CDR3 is CASSLILLGVLTF. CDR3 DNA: TGTGCCAGCAGCTTAATCCTCCTAGGCGTCCTGACTTTC.

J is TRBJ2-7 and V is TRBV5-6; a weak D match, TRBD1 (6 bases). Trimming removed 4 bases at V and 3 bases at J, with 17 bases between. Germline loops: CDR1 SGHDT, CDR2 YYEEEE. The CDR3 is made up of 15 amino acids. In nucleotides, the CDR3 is TGTGCCAGCAGCGGCTCAACAGGGTTTATCTACGAGCAGTACTTC. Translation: CASSGSTGFIYEQYF.

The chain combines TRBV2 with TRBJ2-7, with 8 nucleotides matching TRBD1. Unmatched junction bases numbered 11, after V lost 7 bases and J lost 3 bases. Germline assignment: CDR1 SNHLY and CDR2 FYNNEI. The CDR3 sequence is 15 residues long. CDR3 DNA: TGTGCCAGCATGAGGGGACAGGTTTCTTTCTACGAGCAGTACTTC. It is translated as CASMRGQVSFYEQYF.